Shown below are 5 T cell receptor beta chains from a single sample sequenced in a study of T cell responses to AZD1222 COVID-19 vaccine. The table came from immunoSEQ multiplex PCR; TCRdb's copy has only in-frame clones and leaves some out. The table includes roughly 93,000 clones, about nine tenths detected once. The sequenced sample was peripheral blood, obtained on day 0 of MenACWY control vaccination. These receptors came from an adult in good health.

The rearrangement links TRBV5-4 to TRBJ2-7; 9 bases match TRBD1. The CDR3 length is 14 residues. With V trimmed by 2 bases and J by 4 bases, 4 bases remained unmatched. From germline, CDR1 is SGHNT and CDR2 YYREEE (reference sequence). The CDR3 protein is CASSFRDREYEQYF. The CDR3 DNA follows: TGTGCCAGCAGCTTCCGGGACAGGGAATACGAGCAGTACTTC.

The rearrangement joins TRBV4-2 to TRBJ2-3, with 8 bases identical to TRBD2. Germline trimming cut 4 bases from V and 4 bases from J; bases unmatched to any gene: 13. Per germline, CDR1 LGHNA and CDR2 YNFKEQ. The length of the CDR3 is 17 residues. The CDR3 DNA reads as TGTGCCAGCAGCCCTCGGGGGGGTAGTAGGCCCCCAGATACGCAGTATTTT. This translates into CASSPRGGSRPPDTQYF.

The gene calls are TRBV5-6 and TRBJ1-6; no firm D call. V was clipped by 4 bases and J by 7 bases, with 12 bases between them. The germline gives CDR1 SGHDT, CDR2 YYEEEE. This CDR3 comprises 14 residues. The CDR3 region is CASSPPLGNSPLHF. The DNA for the CDR3 is TGTGCCAGCAGCCCGCCGCTAGGAAATTCACCCCTCCACTTT.

This rearrangement joins TRBV7-2 to TRBJ2-1, with D possibly TRBD2 on 7 matching bases. V was trimmed by 3 bases and J by 3 bases, leaving 12 bases between them. CDR3 length: 15 amino acids. The germline V gene encodes CDR1 SGHTA and CDR2 FQGNSA. The CDR3 DNA follows: TGTGCCAGCAGCTTTGGCGGGGGCCGCTACAATGAGCAGTTCTTC. The encoded protein is CASSFGGGRYNEQFF.

The chain links TRBV29-1 to TRBJ1-1; the D is unclear. The V gene's germline CDR1 is SQVTM and CDR2 ANQGSEA. The CDR3 consists of 12 residues. Trimming took 2 bases from V and 0 from J, leaving 4 bases between them. The CDR3 region has the DNA TGCAGCGTTGAACTGATGAACACTGAAGCTTTCTTT. Protein: CSVELMNTEAFF.